The rows below give T cell receptor beta chains drawn from one sample of a study of T cells in Graves' hyperthyroidism and ophthalmopathy. A single record per CDR3 protein comes from TCRdb applying MiXCR to the multiplex PCR reads. The sample lists fewer than 900,000 distinct CDR3 sequences; 18% were seen once. The sequencing sample was made of blood. Receptors originate from a woman between 45 and 65 years old with Graves' hyperthyroidism that later progressed to Graves' ophthalmopathy. Both conserved end residues are part of each CDR3. The D gene is left open where the match is weak. For some rows the clone size is stated as once, few or many, or as a class when expanded; others skip it.

clone size: -
J gene: TRBJ1-5
V gene: TRBV10-3
D gene: -
CDR3 protein: CANQQGENQPQHF
CDR3 DNA: TGTGCCAACCAACAGGGCGAGAATCAGCCCCAGCATTTT

clone size: few
J gene: TRBJ1-6
V gene: TRBV5-1
D gene: -
CDR3 protein: CASSLEDQTDSPLHF
CDR3 DNA: TGCGCCAGCAGCTTGGAAGATCAGACGGATTCACCCCTCCACTTT

clone size: -
J gene: TRBJ2-3
V gene: TRBV20-1
D gene: TRBD1
CDR3 protein: CSTPGQGTDTQYF
CDR3 DNA: TGCAGCACACCGGGACAGGGGACAGATACGCAGTATTTT

clone size: -
J gene: TRBJ1-4
V gene: TRBV2
D gene: -
CDR3 protein: CASSEMGVGDAVFF
CDR3 DNA: TGTGCCAGCAGTGAAATGGGGGTAGGGGACGCAGTGTTTTTT

clone size: -
J gene: TRBJ1-1
V gene: TRBV6-1
D gene: -
CDR3 protein: CASIPDGLNTEAFF
CDR3 DNA: TGTGCCAGCATTCCGGACGGATTGAACACTGAAGCTTTCTTT

clone size: once
J gene: TRBJ2-7
V gene: TRBV7-9
D gene: TRBD2
CDR3 protein: CAAQGLAKGEQYF
CDR3 DNA: TGTGCCGCCCAGGGACTAGCAAAAGGCGAGCAGTACTTC

clone size: many
J gene: TRBJ2-7
V gene: TRBV30
D gene: -
CDR3 protein: CAWTSGRSSNYEQYF
CDR3 DNA: TGTGCCTGGACCTCGGGGAGATCGTCCAACTACGAGCAGTACTTC

clone size: -
J gene: TRBJ2-5
V gene: TRBV20-1
D gene: -
CDR3 protein: CSARPQGLQETQYF
CDR3 DNA: TGCAGTGCTAGACCGCAGGGCCTCCAAGAGACCCAGTACTTC

clone size: few
J gene: TRBJ1-1
V gene: TRBV19
D gene: -
CDR3 protein: CASSMATEAFF
CDR3 DNA: TGTGCCAGTAGTATGGCCACTGAAGCTTTCTTT

clone size: many
J gene: TRBJ2-5
V gene: TRBV3-1
D gene: TRBD2
CDR3 protein: CASSQGLVAGQETQYF
CDR3 DNA: TGTGCCAGCAGCCAAGGATTGGTAGCGGGGCAAGAGACCCAGTACTTC

clone size: -
J gene: TRBJ1-5
V gene: TRBV6-2/TRBV6-3
D gene: TRBD1
CDR3 protein: CASRQGGRQPQHF
CDR3 DNA: TGTGCCAGCAGGCAGGGGGGTCGTCAGCCCCAGCATTTT

clone size: many
J gene: TRBJ2-3
V gene: TRBV7-9
D gene: -
CDR3 protein: CASSLSISESTYTQYF
CDR3 DNA: TGTGCCAGCAGCCTCTCGATTAGCGAGTCTACATATACGCAGTATTTT

clone size: many
J gene: TRBJ1-4
V gene: TRBV2
D gene: -
CDR3 protein: CASSFEKLFF
CDR3 DNA: TGTGCCAGCAGTTTTGAAAAACTGTTTTTT

clone size: -
J gene: TRBJ1-4
V gene: TRBV6-5
D gene: TRBD1
CDR3 protein: CASSYSPGQGAKKLFF
CDR3 DNA: TGTGCCAGCAGTTACAGTCCGGGACAGGGGGCTAAAAAACTGTTTTTT

clone size: -
J gene: TRBJ1-5
V gene: TRBV4-2
D gene: -
CDR3 protein: CASSQVTVRQPQHF
CDR3 DNA: TGTGCCAGCAGCCAAGTAACGGTCCGTCAGCCCCAGCATTTT

clone size: many
J gene: TRBJ2-7
V gene: TRBV11-2
D gene: -
CDR3 protein: CASSLLGISKMYSYEQYF
CDR3 DNA: TGTGCCAGCAGCTTACTTGGGATCTCTAAAATGTACTCCTACGAGCAGTACTTC

clone size: many
J gene: TRBJ1-1
V gene: TRBV10-3
D gene: -
CDR3 protein: CAISLTGKSNTEAFF
CDR3 DNA: TGTGCCATCAGCCTGACAGGAAAATCGAACACTGAAGCTTTCTTT

clone size: -
J gene: TRBJ2-3
V gene: TRBV30
D gene: -
CDR3 protein: CAWSVAGTDTQYF
CDR3 DNA: TGTGCCTGGAGTGTAGCGGGCACAGATACGCAGTATTTT

clone size: -
J gene: TRBJ1-2
V gene: TRBV6-1
D gene: -
CDR3 protein: CASRQGRWIDNYGYTF
CDR3 DNA: TGTGCCAGCAGACAGGGACGATGGATCGATAACTATGGCTACACCTTC

clone size: many
J gene: TRBJ1-4
V gene: TRBV30
D gene: -
CDR3 protein: CAWSPGTLEEKLFF
CDR3 DNA: TGTGCCTGGAGTCCCGGGACACTGGAAGAAAAACTGTTTTTT

clone size: few
J gene: TRBJ1-1
V gene: TRBV28
D gene: -
CDR3 protein: CASTAPPMNTEAFF
CDR3 DNA: TGTGCCAGCACAGCTCCGCCAATGAACACTGAAGCTTTCTTT

clone size: few
J gene: TRBJ1-2
V gene: TRBV6-5
D gene: TRBD1
CDR3 protein: CASSSPGQGLYGYTF
CDR3 DNA: TGTGCCAGCAGTTCTCCGGGACAGGGCCTCTATGGCTACACCTTC

clone size: -
J gene: TRBJ1-6
V gene: TRBV2
D gene: -
CDR3 protein: CASSGKYRASNSPLHF
CDR3 DNA: TGTGCCAGCAGCGGAAAGTACAGGGCCTCTAATTCACCCCTCCACTTT

clone size: few
J gene: TRBJ1-6
V gene: TRBV6-2/TRBV6-3
D gene: -
CDR3 protein: CASSYRGVVSPLHF
CDR3 DNA: TGTGCCAGCAGTTACAGAGGGGTGGTTTCACCCCTCCACTTT

clone size: -
J gene: TRBJ1-2
V gene: TRBV4-1
D gene: TRBD1
CDR3 protein: CASSQESAGGNYGYTF
CDR3 DNA: TGCGCCAGCAGCCAAGAGTCTGCAGGGGGGAACTATGGCTACACCTTC

clone size: many
J gene: TRBJ2-3
V gene: TRBV7-6
D gene: TRBD2
CDR3 protein: CASSPQPLAAGTDTQYF
CDR3 DNA: TGTGCCAGCAGCCCACAACCTCTAGCGGCGGGCACAGATACGCAGTATTTT

clone size: -
J gene: TRBJ2-5
V gene: TRBV12-3/TRBV12-4
D gene: TRBD1
CDR3 protein: CASSRHSQGAQETQYF
CDR3 DNA: TGTGCCAGCAGTCGCCACTCCCAGGGGGCCCAAGAGACCCAGTACTTC

clone size: few
J gene: TRBJ1-2
V gene: TRBV7-8
D gene: -
CDR3 protein: CASSPVPGGYTF
CDR3 DNA: TGTGCCAGCAGCCCCGTCCCGGGTGGCTACACCTTC

clone size: -
J gene: TRBJ2-2
V gene: TRBV10-3
D gene: TRBD2
CDR3 protein: CAIRDPSERGPVGGELFF
CDR3 DNA: TGTGCCATCAGGGATCCGTCTGAGCGGGGGCCTGTCGGCGGGGAGCTGTTTTTT

clone size: few
J gene: TRBJ1-1
V gene: TRBV19
D gene: TRBD1
CDR3 protein: CASTTGVGTEAFF
CDR3 DNA: TGTGCCAGTACTACAGGGGTCGGCACTGAAGCTTTCTTT

clone size: many
J gene: TRBJ2-1
V gene: TRBV20-1
D gene: -
CDR3 protein: CSASRRRGTYNEQFF
CDR3 DNA: TGCAGTGCTAGTAGGCGGAGGGGTACCTACAATGAGCAGTTCTTC

clone size: -
J gene: TRBJ2-7
V gene: TRBV5-6
D gene: -
CDR3 protein: CASSLVPGDYEQYF
CDR3 DNA: TGTGCCAGCAGCTTGGTTCCAGGAGACTACGAGCAGTACTTC

clone size: -
J gene: TRBJ2-6
V gene: TRBV19
D gene: -
CDR3 protein: CASQSGAAGANVLTF
CDR3 DNA: TGTGCCAGTCAATCGGGGGCGGCTGGGGCCAACGTCCTGACTTTC

clone size: -
J gene: TRBJ2-5
V gene: TRBV15
D gene: -
CDR3 protein: CATSRDSWRMARKETQYF
CDR3 DNA: TGTGCCACCAGCAGAGATAGTTGGCGCATGGCTAGGAAAGAGACCCAGTACTTC

clone size: many
J gene: TRBJ2-7
V gene: TRBV5-1
D gene: -
CDR3 protein: CASSLDGGTYEQYF
CDR3 DNA: TGCGCCAGCAGCTTGGACGGCGGAACCTACGAGCAGTACTTC

clone size: -
J gene: TRBJ2-7
V gene: TRBV9
D gene: TRBD2
CDR3 protein: CASSVGDPSGAYEQYF
CDR3 DNA: TGTGCCAGCAGCGTAGGGGATCCTAGCGGGGCCTACGAGCAGTACTTC

clone size: few
J gene: TRBJ2-7
V gene: TRBV2
D gene: -
CDR3 protein: CASSEAQAGSYEQYF
CDR3 DNA: TGTGCCAGCAGTGAAGCCCAAGCAGGGTCCTACGAGCAGTACTTC

clone size: -
J gene: TRBJ2-7
V gene: TRBV6-1
D gene: -
CDR3 protein: CASREQGDYEQYF
CDR3 DNA: TGTGCCAGCAGGGAACAGGGCGACTACGAGCAGTACTTC

clone size: many
J gene: TRBJ2-3
V gene: TRBV7-3
D gene: TRBD2
CDR3 protein: CASSLTRTTSGGHSKGADTQYF
CDR3 DNA: TGTGCCAGCAGCTTAACTCGCACGACTAGCGGGGGGCACTCTAAAGGGGCAGATACGCAGTATTTT

clone size: -
J gene: TRBJ1-2
V gene: TRBV27
D gene: TRBD1
CDR3 protein: CASSFGQGALGSYGYTF
CDR3 DNA: TGTGCCAGCAGTTTCGGACAGGGGGCTCTAGGTAGCTATGGCTACACCTTC